This TCR beta chain was identified in a study of cytomegalovirus exposure and HLA in healthy donors. As for the study in general: A preliminary data release comprised roughly 80 million unique TCRs obtained from HLA-typed donors.

Study results and limitations: Fewer than 20,000 TCR beta sequences were associated with HLA alleles at 0.05 false discovery rate in a later analysis.

This clone was counted once. Its target is unknown. The CDR3 length is 12 residues. The V gene's germline CDR1 is SGHNT and CDR2 YYREEE (reference sequence). V dropped 0 bases and J dropped 11 bases, with 11 bases sitting between them. It was with 60 Vbeta and 13 Jbeta primers that the PCR ran. Method: immunoSEQ multiplex PCR; TCRdb's copy keeps in-frame clones and lacks some. The table records fewer than 200,000 clones, roughly 79% of them present only once. This sequence joins TRBV5-4 and TRBJ2-5, with D possibly TRBD2 on 5 matching bases. This TCR was sampled from a male donor in good health and CMV-seropositive. Sequencing used PBMCs. CDR3 region: CASSLGAREQYF. As DNA, the CDR3 is TGTGCCAGCAGCTTGGGGGCGAGGGAGCAGTACTTC.